This T cell receptor (beta chain) is from a study of blood T cell repertoires in COVID-19 (dated by TCRdb to the early 2020s). General notes on the study: The collaborator samples originated in the United States, Italy and Spain and spanned the acute and convalescent phases of COVID-19. The prospective study material was composed of cDNA or gDNA derived from T cells, B-cell-depleted T cells, or PBMCs. Deeply sampled blood TCRbeta repertoires from subjects exposed to, actively infected with, or recovered from COVID-19 were included in the dataset. The repertoires were made available in a free public database intended to serve as a resource for research on the immune response to SARS-CoV-2. The samples were drawn from the first 160 participants of the ongoing ImmuneRACE study and from 1,254 subjects provided by 6 global collaborators. A de-identified subject ID, COVID-19 status, age in years and sex were almost always included in the sample metadata. Where HLA class I and class II types were available, the types were taken from metadata supplied by the sample provider, not from assay-based typing.

One collaborating source in Seattle enrolled patients during active infection and followed them longitudinally through the course of disease. Each collaborating institution followed its own protocols to collect whole blood in K2EDTA tubes. For TCRbeta analysis, collaborators shipped samples as frozen whole blood, isolated PBMCs, or DNA extracted from either of those sample types. Details on this clone: The antigen it binds to is not known. No much larger clonotype is one base removed from it; base qualities were not supplied.

On the study overall, not on this receptor specifically: Clinical and demographic metadata were provided uncurated, with the amount varying by source and participant.

TCRbeta CDR3 regions were amplified from genomic DNA by means of the immunoSEQ Assay, a bias-controlled multiplex PCR. From the authors' description of their analysis: Nucleated cell counts per sample were estimated from amplification of reference gene primers within the assay. To quantify the absolute abundance of each unique TCRbeta CDR3 rearrangement, sequence reads were collapsed and filtered. For each sample, productive Simpson clonality was calculated by taking the square root of Simpson's diversity index across productive rearrangements. TCRdb took this table from immuneACCESS and kept in-frame rearrangements with V and J called. Such tables lack part of the clones; where checked against another copy, unresolved V genes explain under half of the gap, and the rest is unexplained. That table supplies the V and J calls and clone size; D and trimming were determined from the DNA. Here the sample has about 370,000 clones; roughly 86% occur a single time. Jointly, the top ten make up about 10% of the sample.

The CDR3 spans 15 residues, from the cysteine through the phenylalanine. Of all the DNA, just the CDR3 is kept, 45 bases in frame from base 1. A distance of 10 bases separates the germline ends of V and J, which lose 4 bases and 0 bases respectively. Looking up the germline V gene yields CDR1 ENHRY and CDR2 SYGVKD. This TCR derives from a woman aged 30 to 39 with COVID-19, enrolled during active disease. The sample was peripheral blood. This receptor chain uses TRBV10-3 and TRBJ1-3; a confident D gene designation cannot be given. The DNA sequence follows: TGTGCCATCAGTGCGACGGAGAGCTCTGGAAACACCATATATTTT. This sequence encodes CAISATESSGNTIYF.